Presented here are 16 T cell receptor beta chains from one specimen sequenced in a study of cytomegalovirus exposure and HLA in healthy donors. The primer mix had 60 Vbeta and 13 Jbeta primers. Profiled with immunoSEQ multiplex PCR; TCRdb holds only in-frame clones, not every one. The repertoire holds over 150,000 clones, with about 75% as singletons. Specimen: PBMCs. The receptors were gathered from a man between 18 and 35 years old in good health and CMV-seronegative.

The chain recombines TRBV4-3 with TRBJ2-3, with D hard to call. The V and J ends lost 0 bases and 6 bases respectively, with 7 bases between them. Germline loops: CDR1 LGHNA, CDR2 YSLEER. The CDR3 is made up of 13 amino acids. The CDR3 is CASSQELADTQYF. The CDR3 region has the DNA TGCGCCAGCAGCCAAGAATTGGCCGATACGCAGTATTTT.

V is TRBV18 and J is TRBJ2-5, with 9 bases identical to TRBD2. Germline V gives CDR1 KGHSH, CDR2 LQKENI. The CDR3 totals 14 residues. Losses at the gene ends were 6 bases for V and 2 bases for J; bases not matched to a gene: 4. The CDR3 here is CASSLAGGQETQYF. CDR3 DNA sequence: TGTGCCAGCTCTCTCGCGGGAGGGCAAGAGACCCAGTACTTC.

The gene calls are TRBV28 and TRBJ2-1; D unresolved. The CDR3 length is 12 residues. Trimming took off 4 bases at V and 10 bases at J, with 11 bases between the two ends. Germline V gives CDR1 MDHEN, CDR2 SYDVKM. The CDR3 region has the DNA TGTGCCAGCAGTTCAAGAACACAAGAGCAGTTCTTC. Translating gives CASSSRTQEQFF.

The chain uses TRBV19 and TRBJ2-5; D not resolved. The CDR3 is 14 amino acids. Germline CDR1 reads LNHDA; CDR2 reads SQIVND (reference sequence). Trimming stripped 3 bases from V and 5 bases from J, with 13 bases between. In nucleotides, the CDR3 is TGTGCCAGTAGTATGAGCCGTCGGGTGGAGACCCAGTACTTC. It encodes CASSMSRRVETQYF. The whole variable domain, remainder taken from reference TRBV19 and TRBJ2-5, is DGGITQSPKYLFRKEGQNVTLSCEQNLNHDAMYWYRQDPGQGLRLIYYSQIVNDFQKGDIAEGYSVSREKKESFPLTVTSAQKNPTAFYLCASSMSRRVETQYFGPGTRLLVL.

This chain links TRBV30 with TRBJ2-1, with 16 nucleotides matching TRBD2. The CDR3 extends over 17 amino acids. Trimming cost V 5 bases and J 12 bases; bases outside gene matches: 16. CDR1 and CDR2 from the germline V gene are GTSNPN and SVGIG (reference sequence). The CDR3 DNA reads as TGTGCCTGGTCTCCAAGGGGACTAGCGGGAGGGATTAAGGGGCAGTTCTTC. Translation gives CAWSPRGLAGGIKGQFF.

This clone was seen only once. The V and J genes are TRBV4-1 and TRBJ1-5; D call uncertain. Germline V gene data show CDR1 as MGHRA and CDR2 as YSYEKL. V shed 0 bases and J shed 2 bases, with 8 bases lying between them. This CDR3 is built from 15 residues. The CDR3 spells CASSQDDKGNQPQHF. The DNA for the CDR3 is TGCGCCAGCAGCCAAGACGACAAGGGCAATCAGCCCCAGCATTTT.

This sequence joins TRBV6-1 and TRBJ2-5, with D possibly being TRBD1 (5 bases). Germline CDR1 MNHNS, CDR2 SASEGT. With 6 bases removed from V and 1 base from J, the gap between germline ends came to 9 bases. The CDR3 runs to 13 residues. CDR3 DNA: TGTGCCAGCAGGGGGCTGGTCCAAGAGACCCAGTACTTC. Protein product: CASRGLVQETQYF.

The chain recombines TRBV11-3 with TRBJ2-7; possibly TRBD2 for D (5 bases). The length of the CDR3 is 13 residues. Germline CDR1 is SGHNT and CDR2 is YENEEA. The V gene lost 5 bases and the J gene lost 3 bases, with 11 bases spanning the gap. Here the CDR3 reads CASSLSGVYEQYF. In nucleotides, the CDR3 is TGTGCCAGCAGCCTCAGCGGCGTCTACGAGCAGTACTTC.

The rearrangement links TRBV7-2 to TRBJ2-7; possibly TRBD2 for D (5 bases). The V gene's germline CDR1 is SGHTA and CDR2 FQGNSA. The CDR3 spans 13 residues. V was clipped by 5 bases and J by 7 bases, with 15 bases between them. The CDR3 DNA is TGTGCCAGCAGCACGGGTCTAGCAAGGGAGCAGTACTTC. Its translation is CASSTGLAREQYF.

This clone turned up a few times. The chain combines TRBV15 with TRBJ2-3; perhaps TRBD2 as D (6 bases). The CDR3 length is 14 residues. The V gene's germline CDR1 is LNHNV and CDR2 YYDKDF (reference sequence). The ends were cut back, 1 base at V and 4 bases at J, with 9 bases in the middle. Written as DNA, the CDR3 is TGTGCCACCAGCAGAGGGCGGGAATCAGATACGCAGTATTTT. Amino acids: CATSRGRESDTQYF.

The chain couples TRBV7-9 to TRBJ2-7; TRBD2 agrees at 7 bases. Trimming at V came to 1 base and at J to 2 bases, leaving 11 bases not matched to a gene. The CDR3 consists of 17 residues. The V gene's germline CDR1 is SEHNR and CDR2 FQNEAQ (reference sequence). The CDR3: CASSLDGLGGSTYEQYF. Written as DNA, the CDR3 is TGTGCCAGCAGCTTAGACGGGCTAGGCGGGAGCACCTACGAGCAGTACTTC. Together with reference TRBV7-9 and TRBJ2-7, the CDR3 gives the full variable domain: DTGVSQNPRHKITKRGQNVTFRCDPISEHNRLYWYRQTLGQGPEFLTYFQNEAQLEKSRLLSDRFSAERPKGSFSTLEIQRTEQGDSAMYLCASSLDGLGGSTYEQYFGPGTRLTVT.

This chain links TRBV18 with TRBJ1-1; a weak D match, TRBD1 (6 bases). The germline V gene has CDR1 KGHSH and CDR2 LQKENI. This CDR3 spans 16 amino acids. The V gene lost 3 bases and the J gene lost 0 bases, with 14 bases spanning the gap. CDR3 DNA: TGTGCCAGCTCACCCCGTAGACAGGACTTGAACACTGAAGCTTTCTTT. Translated, it gives CASSPRRQDLNTEAFF.

V gene TRBV28 combines with J gene TRBJ2-1, with TRBD2 identical over 7 bases. This CDR3 is 15 amino acids long. Germline V gene lookup returns CDR1 MDHEN and CDR2 SYDVKM. CDR3 coding DNA: TGTGTCACCTCGGGAGGCGGGGCGGGTCGGAATGAGCAGTTCTTC. It translates to CVTSGGGAGRNEQFF.

The sample holds a few counts of this clone. The rearrangement joins TRBV5-1 to TRBJ2-7; TRBD1 matches at 9 bases. Germline CDR1 SGHRS, CDR2 YFSETQ. The CDR3 length is 14 residues. Trimming cost V 7 bases and J 4 bases; bases outside gene matches: 9. This CDR3 reads CASFDGTGKYEQYF. The CDR3 DNA is TGCGCCAGCTTCGACGGGACAGGGAAGTACGAGCAGTACTTC.

The V gene is TRBV18, the J gene TRBJ2-7, with 9 bases identical to TRBD1. Germline V gives CDR1 KGHSH, CDR2 LQKENI. V dropped 6 bases and J dropped 0; count of bases not matched to a gene: 6. The CDR3 has 15 amino acids. The CDR3 region has the DNA TGTGCCAGCTCGGAACAGGGGGCAAACTCCTACGAGCAGTACTTC. Translated: CASSEQGANSYEQYF. Filled out from reference TRBV18 and TRBJ2-7, the complete variable domain reads NAGVMQNPRHLVRRRGQEARLRCSPMKGHSHVYWYRQLPEEGLKFMVYLQKENIIDESGMPKERFSAEFPKEGPSILRIQQVVRGDSAAYFCASSEQGANSYEQYFGPGTRLTVT.

The chain links TRBV5-6 to TRBJ1-5; D gene uncertain. Germline CDR1 reads SGHDT; CDR2 reads YYEEEE. This CDR3 comprises 17 residues. V lost 0 bases to trimming and J lost 1 base, with 14 bases between them. The CDR3 protein is CASSLAHGGGSNQPQHF. The CDR3 region has the DNA TGTGCCAGCAGCTTGGCCCATGGAGGAGGGAGCAATCAGCCCCAGCATTTT.